One T cell receptor (beta chain) is described in this entry. As yet, its antigen is unknown. The record originates from a study of T cell responses to AZD1222 COVID-19 vaccine. Across the whole study: The study pooled second doses at about 4 or about 12 weeks. Study outcomes and limitations: Compared with day 0, the breadth and depth of the Spike-specific TCR repertoire rose significantly after two doses of AZD1222. Females made up more of the donors, who were largely white British, and clonal diversity may have come out too low. Seropositive status at baseline applied to only a handful of AZD1222 recipients.

The V gene's germline CDR1 is MNHEY and CDR2 SVGEGT. Germline trimming cut 4 bases from V and 8 bases from J; bases unmatched to any gene: 5. This CDR3 is 13 amino acids long. Profiled with immunoSEQ multiplex PCR; TCRdb holds only in-frame clones, not every one. The sample includes under 200,000 clones, roughly 92% of them seen just once. The sample here was peripheral blood, taken on day 0 of AZD1222 vaccination. The receptor was isolated from an adult in good health. The chain couples TRBV6-2 or TRBV6-3 to TRBJ1-2; TRBD1 matches 9 bases. In DNA form, the CDR3 reads TGTGCCAGCAGTTTCGGGACAGGGTTAGGCTACACCTTC. Its translation: CASSFGTGLGYTF.